This passage covers 9 T cell receptor beta chains from one sample sequenced in a study of glioma-infiltrating T cells (dated by TCRdb to between 2015 and 2016). Instrument on record: Illumina MiSeq. TCR alpha and beta CDR3 regions were amplified with the iRepertoire nested amplicon-rescue multiplex PCR (arm-PCR) platform from RNA. In TCRdb, the public reads were trimmed at Q25 with fastp and aligned with MiXCR, with productive beta chains retained. Rows matching on CDR3 protein sequence are summarized as one entry with the most common DNA and genes. The sample contains around 10,000 distinct CDR3 sequences, approximately 58% of them found a single time. Together, the top ten hold about a fifth of the sample. The sample was glioma tissue, nonneoplastic brain tissue, or PBMCs (not recorded which). Every receptor here comes from a human donor with low-grade glioma or glioblastoma, undergoing nonglioma brain surgery, or in good health (not recorded which).

Note on this clonotype: It may be a read error: a sequence one base away is much more abundant. This CDR3 reads CASSPIGGSGNEQYF. In DNA, the CDR3 is TGTGCCAGCTCACCAATCGGAGGATCTGGGAACGAGCAGTACTTC. This chain connects TRBV18 to TRBJ2-7, with D possibly being TRBD2 (5 bases). CDR3 length equals 15 residues. Germline CDR1 KGHSH, CDR2 LQKENI. V was shortened by 2 bases and J by 5 bases, with 16 bases between the two germline ends.

The chain combines TRBV2 with TRBJ2-7, with D maybe TRBD1 (6 bases). V lost 8 bases and J lost 1, with 18 bases in between. CDR3 length: 15 amino acids. In germline, CDR1 is SNHLY, CDR2 FYNNEI. This CDR3 is CASDQRGYGSYEQYF. The CDR3 DNA sequence: TGTGCCAGCGACCAGAGGGGGTACGGGTCCTACGAGCAGTACTTC.

On this clonotype: A junction end diverges from the germline sequence, so it may reflect a read error. The J gene is TRBJ1-6, the V gene TRBV27; D may be TRBD1 (6 bases). This CDR3 region has 16 residues. Germline CDR1 and CDR2: MNHEY and SMNVEV (reference sequence). The DNA for the CDR3 is TGTGCCGGCAGGCCTAGGGACATGGGGAATAATTCACCCCTCCACTTT. Its protein is CAGRPRDMGNNSPLHF.

The chain joins TRBV19 to TRBJ1-5; D possibly corresponds to TRBD1 (6 bases). With 5 bases removed from V and 7 bases from J, the gap between germline ends came to 27 bases. Germline V gene data show CDR1 as LNHDA and CDR2 as SQIVND (reference sequence). This CDR3 contains 18 residues. The CDR3 is CASSPYVQGYAQAQPQHF. Here the CDR3 DNA reads TGTGCCAGTAGTCCTTACGTGCAGGGGTACGCCCAAGCCCAGCCCCAGCATTTT.

The chain has TRBV11-2 and TRBJ1-4; D possibly corresponds to TRBD1 (6 bases). The germline V gene encodes CDR1 SGHAT and CDR2 FQNNGV. This CDR3 is 17 amino acids long. The V end lost 6 bases, the J end lost 2 bases, and 19 bases lay between the germline ends. In DNA, the CDR3 is TGTGCCAGCAGGCCTGAGGGGGGGAGCGCGACTAATGAAAAACTGTTTTTT. This sequence encodes CASRPEGGSATNEKLFF.

On this clonotype: The conserved phenylalanine or tryptophan normally closing the CDR3 is absent here, so this likely arose from a read error. This chain connects TRBV2 to TRBJ1-2; TRBD1 might be the D (6 bases). Germline values: CDR1 SNHLY, CDR2 FYNNEI. Trimming cost V 5 bases and J 9 bases, with 19 bases left between them. The CDR3 is made up of 14 amino acids. The DNA of the CDR3 is TGTGCCAGCAGTCAACAACAGGGAGTATATTGCTACACCTCC. Its translation: CASSQQQGVYCYTS.

On this clonotype: This is likely a read error, given that the CDR3 carries no conserved phenylalanine or tryptophan at its end. The chain combines TRBV2 with TRBJ1-5; the D is unclear. This CDR3 region has 13 residues. The germline gives CDR1 SNHLY, CDR2 FYNNEI. The CDR3: CAGRADSNQPQHS. CDR3 DNA sequence: TGTGCCGGCAGAGCAGATAGCAATCAGCCCCAGCATTCT.

This rearrangement joins TRBV28 to TRBJ2-7, with D perhaps matching TRBD2 (6 bases). The CDR3 contains 16 residues. Germline V gene data show CDR1 as MDHEN and CDR2 as SYDVKM. V lost 7 bases and J lost 5, with 24 bases in between. DNA of the CDR3: TGTGCCAGCAACCTAAGTGGTCGGGAACTAGCCGACGAGCAGTACTTC. This gives the protein CASNLSGRELADEQYF.

The sample holds one count of this clonotype. This is likely a read error, given that the CDR3 carries no conserved phenylalanine or tryptophan at its end. This chain connects TRBV24-1 to TRBJ2-3; D is unclear. Germline assignment: CDR1 KGHDR and CDR2 SFDVKD. This CDR3 is built from 12 residues. Trimming left V 1 base short and J 12 bases short, with 10 bases between. CDR3 residues: CATSDFSMTQYS. The CDR3 DNA follows: TGTGCCACCAGTGATTTTTCCATGACTCAGTATTCT.